Listed here are 2 T cell receptor beta chains from one sample, sequenced in a study of blood T cells in healthy people across ages (dated by TCRdb to about 2015). Receptor amplification or capture employed 5' RACE. Instrument on record: Illumina HiSeq 2500. The second PCR ran for roughly 7 to 11 cycles and used a J-beta primer mix along with a sample-barcoded 5' primer. TCRdb handled the public reads itself, with Q25 trimming in fastp and clone calling in MiXCR, and kept productive beta chains. Rows matching on CDR3 protein sequence are summarized as one entry with the most common DNA and genes. Counted in this sample were about 640,000 distinct CDR3 sequences; roughly three fifths of them appeared once. The biggest ten clones account for 30% to 40% of the sample. Specimen: blood. These receptors originate from a man in his sixties in good health.

This chain connects TRBV21-1 to TRBJ2-7. TRBV21-1 is an annotated pseudogene. The CDR3 covers 15 residues. CDR3 loop: CASSYQTPNLYEQYF. In DNA, the CDR3 is TGTGCCAGCAGCTACCAAACCCCAAACCTTTACGAGCAGTACTTC.

In this sample, this clonotype turned up a few times. This chain joins TRBV7-2 and TRBJ1-1; maybe TRBD1 (6 bases). Germline CDR1 reads SGHTA; CDR2 reads FQGNSA. The CDR3 runs 16 residues. Between the trimmed V and J ends, which lost 0 bases and 5 bases, there was a span of 16 bases. CDR3 in DNA: TGTGCCAGCAGCTTAGCGCTTCCAGGGGCAGGTACTGAAGCTTTCTTT. This encodes CASSLALPGAGTEAFF.